This T cell receptor (beta chain) was captured in a study of cytomegalovirus exposure and HLA in healthy donors. Study-level results: Among TCR beta chains, those listed as cytomegalovirus-associated numbered approximately 150. Despite most TCR sequences being rare, some public TCRs occurred in many donors. In a later analysis, an Asian-associated ancestry cluster reportedly showed fewer N-insertions than the approximately 660-donor mean.

Trimming removed 5 bases from V and 5 bases from J, with 9 bases in between. The CDR3 has 12 residues. Germline CDR1 reads SGHAT; CDR2 reads FQNNGV. The PCR made use of 60 Vbeta and 13 Jbeta primers. Clones were sequenced by immunoSEQ multiplex PCR, and TCRdb holds only the in-frame ones, with some missing. Found here are around 130,000 clones, 70% to 75% of them singletons; the top ten hold approximately 1.6%. Regarding this clone: Its target is unknown.

The TCR comes from a woman younger than 45 in good health and CMV-seronegative. The sample was PBMCs. This chain links TRBV11-2 with TRBJ2-5, with D hard to call. CDR3 sequence: CASSPNRETQYF. In nucleotides, the CDR3 is TGTGCCAGCAGCCCAAACCGGGAGACCCAGTACTTC.